This TCR beta chain was obtained from a study of shared clonotypes between healthy human individuals. CDR1 is SQVTM, CDR2 ANQGSEA, per germline. V was clipped by 4 bases and J by 1 base, with 11 bases between them. This CDR3 is built from 13 residues. Splitting of each subset's genomic DNA was done evenly across several immunoSEQ plates. Clones were sequenced by immunoSEQ multiplex PCR, and TCRdb holds only the in-frame ones, with some missing. This sample has hundreds of thousands of clones, with roughly 95% found just once. Naive CD8 cells were CD45RO-negative, positively selected for CCR7, excluding terminally differentiated effector memory CD45RA+ cells.

This clonotype was sampled from a woman in her twenties or thirties in good health. The V call is TRBV29-1, the J call TRBJ2-7; possibly TRBD1 for D (6 bases). The source material was naive CD8+ T cells sorted from blood. The DNA of the CDR3 is TGCAGCGTTGTTACAGGGAAATCCTACGAGCAGTACTTC. This gives the protein CSVVTGKSYEQYF.